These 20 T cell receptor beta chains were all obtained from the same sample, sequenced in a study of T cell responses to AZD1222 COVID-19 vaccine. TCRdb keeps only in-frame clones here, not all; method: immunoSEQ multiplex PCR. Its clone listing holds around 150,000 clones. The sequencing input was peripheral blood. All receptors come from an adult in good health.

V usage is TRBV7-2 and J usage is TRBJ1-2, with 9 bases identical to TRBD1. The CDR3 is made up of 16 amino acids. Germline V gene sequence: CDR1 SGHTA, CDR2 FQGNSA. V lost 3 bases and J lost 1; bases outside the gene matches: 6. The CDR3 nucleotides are TGTGCCAGCAGCTTGGGGAGGACAGGGGTTAACTATGGCTACACCTTC. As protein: CASSLGRTGVNYGYTF.

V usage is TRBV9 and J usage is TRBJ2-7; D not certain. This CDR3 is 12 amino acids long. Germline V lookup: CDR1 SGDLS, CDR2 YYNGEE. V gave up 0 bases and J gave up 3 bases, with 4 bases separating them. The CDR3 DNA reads TGTGCCAGCAGCGTAGTCGTCTACGAGCAGTACTTC. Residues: CASSVVVYEQYF.

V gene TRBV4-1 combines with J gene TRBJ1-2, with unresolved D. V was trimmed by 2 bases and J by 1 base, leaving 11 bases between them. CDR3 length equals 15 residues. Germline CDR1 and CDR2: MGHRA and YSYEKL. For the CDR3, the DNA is TGCGCCAGCAGCCAAAGGGTCGGGAGTAACTATGGCTACACCTTC. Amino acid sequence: CASSQRVGSNYGYTF.

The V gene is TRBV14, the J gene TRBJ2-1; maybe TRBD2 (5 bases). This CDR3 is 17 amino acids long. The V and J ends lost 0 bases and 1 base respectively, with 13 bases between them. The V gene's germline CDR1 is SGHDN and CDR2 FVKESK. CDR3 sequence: CASSQDRRVASYNEQFF. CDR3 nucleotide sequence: TGTGCCAGCAGCCAAGATCGGCGGGTTGCTTCCTACAATGAGCAGTTCTTC.

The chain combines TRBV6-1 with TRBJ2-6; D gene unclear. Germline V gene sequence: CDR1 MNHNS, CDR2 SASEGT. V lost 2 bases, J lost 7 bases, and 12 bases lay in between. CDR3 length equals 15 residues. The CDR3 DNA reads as TGTGCCAGCAGTGAATCCCCCGACGGAGCCAACGTCCTGACTTTC. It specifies CASSESPDGANVLTF.

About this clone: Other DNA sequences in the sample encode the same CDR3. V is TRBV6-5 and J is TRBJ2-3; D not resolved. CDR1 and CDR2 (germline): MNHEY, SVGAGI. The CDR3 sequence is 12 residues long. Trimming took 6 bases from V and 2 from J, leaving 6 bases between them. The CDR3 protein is CASSTDTDTQYF. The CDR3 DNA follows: TGTGCCAGCAGCACCGACACAGATACGCAGTATTTT.

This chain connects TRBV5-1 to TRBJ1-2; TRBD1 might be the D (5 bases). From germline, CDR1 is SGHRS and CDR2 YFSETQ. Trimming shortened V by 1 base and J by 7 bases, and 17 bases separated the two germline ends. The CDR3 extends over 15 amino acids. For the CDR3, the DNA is TGCGCCAGCAGCTTGAACATCCAGGTTGGGGGTGGCTACACCTTC. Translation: CASSLNIQVGGGYTF. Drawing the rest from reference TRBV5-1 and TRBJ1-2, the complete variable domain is KAGVTQTPRYLIKTRGQQVTLSCSPISGHRSVSWYQQTPGQGLQFLFEYFSETQRNKGNFPGRFSGRQFSNSRSEMNVSTLELGDSALYLCASSLNIQVGGGYTFGSGTRLTVV.

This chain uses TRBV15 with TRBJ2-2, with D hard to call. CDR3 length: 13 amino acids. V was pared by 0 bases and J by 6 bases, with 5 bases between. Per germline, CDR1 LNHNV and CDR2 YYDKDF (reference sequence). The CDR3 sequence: CATSREYAGELFF. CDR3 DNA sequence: TGTGCCACCAGCAGAGAGTATGCCGGGGAGCTGTTTTTT.

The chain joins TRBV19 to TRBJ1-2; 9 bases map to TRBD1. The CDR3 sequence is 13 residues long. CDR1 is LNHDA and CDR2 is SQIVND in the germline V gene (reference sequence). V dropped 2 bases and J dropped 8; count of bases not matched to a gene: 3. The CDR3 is CASSIRDREGYTF. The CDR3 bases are TGTGCCAGTAGTATACGGGACAGGGAAGGCTACACCTTC. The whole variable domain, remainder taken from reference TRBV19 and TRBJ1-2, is DGGITQSPKYLFRKEGQNVTLSCEQNLNHDAMYWYRQDPGQGLRLIYYSQIVNDFQKGDIAEGYSVSREKKESFPLTVTSAQKNPTAFYLCASSIRDREGYTFGSGTRLTVV.

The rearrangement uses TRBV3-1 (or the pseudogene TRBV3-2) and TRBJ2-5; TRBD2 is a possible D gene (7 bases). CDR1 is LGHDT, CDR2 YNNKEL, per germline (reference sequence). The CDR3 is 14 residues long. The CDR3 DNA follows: TGTGCAGCTTCACGGGGAGGGGGGCTGGAGACCCAGTACTTC. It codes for CAASRGGGLETQYF.

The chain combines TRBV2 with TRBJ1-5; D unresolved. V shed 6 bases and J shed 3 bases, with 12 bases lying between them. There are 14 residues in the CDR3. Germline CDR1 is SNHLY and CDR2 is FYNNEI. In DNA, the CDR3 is TGTGCCAGCAGCCTCCGTCGTCCCAATCAGCCCCAGCATTTT. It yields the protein CASSLRRPNQPQHF.

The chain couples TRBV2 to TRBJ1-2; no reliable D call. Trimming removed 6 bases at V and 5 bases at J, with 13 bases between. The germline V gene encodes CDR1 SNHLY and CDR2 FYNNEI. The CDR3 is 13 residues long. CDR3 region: CASSDRRKYGYTF. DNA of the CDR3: TGTGCCAGCAGCGACCGCCGGAAGTATGGCTACACCTTC.

CDR3 sequence reads: CASSLQEFTGELFF. In nucleotides, the CDR3 is TGCGCCAGCAGCTTACAGGAGTTCACCGGGGAGCTGTTTTTT. The rearrangement joins TRBV5-1 to TRBJ2-2; tentative D call: TRBD1 (5 bases). Germline CDR1 is SGHRS and CDR2 is YFSETQ. The V end lost 2 bases, the J end lost 4 bases, and 9 bases lay between the germline ends. The CDR3 totals 14 residues. Together with reference TRBV5-1 and TRBJ2-2, the CDR3 gives the full variable domain: KAGVTQTPRYLIKTRGQQVTLSCSPISGHRSVSWYQQTPGQGLQFLFEYFSETQRNKGNFPGRFSGRQFSNSRSEMNVSTLELGDSALYLCASSLQEFTGELFFGEGSRLTVL.

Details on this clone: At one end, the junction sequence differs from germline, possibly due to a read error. CDR3 loop: CAILGRWGPF. CDR3 sequence (DNA): TGTGCCATCCTCGGACGTTGGGGGCCCTTT. V is TRBV10-3 and J is TRBJ1-6; tentatively, D is TRBD1 (6 bases). CDR1 and CDR2 (germline): ENHRY, SYGVKD. The CDR3 extends over 10 amino acids.

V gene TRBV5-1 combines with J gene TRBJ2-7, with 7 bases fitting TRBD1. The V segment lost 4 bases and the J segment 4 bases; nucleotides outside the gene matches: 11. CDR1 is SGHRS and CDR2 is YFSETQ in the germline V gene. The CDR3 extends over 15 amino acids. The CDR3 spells CASSPAPGGPYEQYF. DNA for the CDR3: TGCGCCAGCAGCCCCGCCCCAGGGGGTCCTTACGAGCAGTACTTC.

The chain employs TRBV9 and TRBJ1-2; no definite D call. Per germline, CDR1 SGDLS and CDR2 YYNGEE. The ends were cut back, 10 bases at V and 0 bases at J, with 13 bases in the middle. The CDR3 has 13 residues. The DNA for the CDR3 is TGTGCCTCCACCCGAGGAACTAACTATGGCTACACCTTC. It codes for CASTRGTNYGYTF.

The CDR3 DNA reads as TGTGCCAGCAGCCCCCTGGGGGCACTAGCTACGCAGTATTTT. This encodes CASSPLGALATQYF. V usage is TRBV7-9 and J usage is TRBJ2-3; perhaps D is TRBD1 or TRBD2 (6 bases each). V was cut by 5 bases and J by 8 bases, with 17 bases left in between. The length of the CDR3 is 14 residues. The germline gives CDR1 SEHNR, CDR2 FQNEAQ (reference sequence).

The CDR3 reads CASSFTGDGYTF. For the CDR3, the DNA is TGCGCCAGCAGCTTCACAGGGGACGGCTACACCTTC. The chain links TRBV5-1 to TRBJ1-2, with 7 bases aligning to TRBD1. V gave up 2 bases and J gave up 8 bases; unmatched junction bases: 3. Germline CDR1 and CDR2: SGHRS and YFSETQ. The CDR3 loop spans 12 amino acids.

CDR3: CASSLGVGAGELFF. CDR3 bases: TGTGCCAGCAGCTTGGGGGTGGGTGCCGGGGAGCTGTTTTTT. The chain recombines TRBV5-4 with TRBJ2-2; D call uncertain. The CDR3 is 14 amino acids. CDR1 is SGHNT, CDR2 YYREEE, per germline (reference sequence). Deletions cut 0 bases from V and 6 bases from J, with 9 bases between.

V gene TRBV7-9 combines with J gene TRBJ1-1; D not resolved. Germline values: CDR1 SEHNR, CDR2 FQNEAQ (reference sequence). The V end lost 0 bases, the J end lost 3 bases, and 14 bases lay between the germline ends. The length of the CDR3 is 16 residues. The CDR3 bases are TGTGCCAGCAGCTTAGCGCGGGTCCTAACGGACACTGAAGCTTTCTTT. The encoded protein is CASSLARVLTDTEAFF.